This T cell receptor beta chain originates from a study of shared clonotypes between healthy human individuals. The germline gives CDR1 KGHSH, CDR2 LQKENI. CDR3 length equals 15 residues. J was trimmed by 5 bases and V by 2 bases; bases with no gene match: 3. Only Caucasian adults living in Nashville, Tennessee served as donors. The method was immunoSEQ multiplex PCR; TCRdb's version includes in-frame clones alone and lacks a portion of them. The sample has 1,500,000 or so clones, roughly 97% seen once. The genes are TRBV18 and TRBJ2-5, with 12 bases matching TRBD1. This receptor was taken from a man aged 25-45 years in good health. What was sequenced was naive CD4+ T cells sorted from blood. Subset of the sample: CD45RA+ positively selected. The CDR3 loop is CASSPGDRGRETQYF. CDR3 sequence (DNA): TGTGCCAGCTCACCAGGGGACAGGGGGCGCGAGACCCAGTACTTC.